The rows below give T cell receptor beta chains drawn from one sample of a study of control samples from healthy donors and cancer patients. TCRdb keeps only in-frame clones here, not all; method: immunoSEQ multiplex PCR. This table holds 70,000 to 85,000 clones, 65% to 90% found once. The sequenced material came from PBMCs. Receptors were obtained from a man aged 55-75 years with head and neck cancer. Each CDR3 is given with its conserved first and last residue. The order of the fields is J gene, clone size, D gene, V gene, CDR3 protein, CDR3 DNA. The D gene is left open where the match is weak. For some rows the clone size is stated as once, few or many, or as a class when expanded; others skip it.

>TRBJ1-1|.|.|TRBV5-1
CASSLESESEAFF
TGCGCCAGCAGCTTGGAGTCGGAGTCTGAAGCTTTCTTT
>TRBJ1-3|.|.|TRBV7-8
CASSLDDRSSGNTIYF
TGTGCCAGCAGCTTAGACGACCGCAGCTCTGGAAACACCATATATTTT
>TRBJ2-1|.|TRBD1|TRBV7-2
CASSLVQGAYNEQFF
TGTGCCAGCAGCTTAGTTCAGGGGGCCTACAATGAGCAGTTCTTC
>TRBJ2-6|once|.|TRBV29-1
CSVDGSGANVLTF
TGCAGCGTTGACGGGTCTGGGGCCAACGTCCTGACTTTC
>TRBJ2-3|.|TRBD2|TRBV7-9
CASTQLGGGADTQYF
TGTGCCAGCACCCAACTGGGGGGAGGGGCGGATACGCAGTATTTT
>TRBJ1-2|.|TRBD1|TRBV28
CASSFTGAVYGYTF
TGTGCCAGCAGTTTTACAGGGGCCGTCTATGGCTACACCTTC
>TRBJ1-1|.|.|TRBV19
CASSPTRDNTEAFF
TGTGCCAGTAGTCCAACACGGGATAACACTGAAGCTTTCTTT
>TRBJ2-2|.|.|TRBV2
CASSGQDGELFF
TGTGCCAGCAGTGGCCAGGACGGGGAGCTGTTTTTT
>TRBJ1-2|.|TRBD1|TRBV7-9
CASSPTGERDGYTF
TGTGCCAGCAGCCCCACAGGGGAGAGGGATGGCTACACCTTC
>TRBJ2-7|.|TRBD2|TRBV7-2
CASSGGTSGSRQYF
TGTGCCAGCAGCGGAGGGACTAGCGGGAGTCGGCAGTACTTC
>TRBJ2-1|.|TRBD2|TRBV6-6
CASRRTSGSPGDEQFF
TGTGCCAGCAGGCGGACTAGCGGGAGCCCTGGCGATGAGCAGTTCTTC
>TRBJ2-5|.|.|TRBV21-1
CASRGSVATTFSETQYF
TGTGCCAGCAGAGGTTCAGTAGCTACAACTTTCTCTGAGACCCAGTACTTC
>TRBJ2-1|.|TRBD1|TRBV6-4
CASSDSTGADEQFF
TGTGCCAGCAGTGACTCAACAGGGGCGGATGAGCAGTTCTTC
>TRBJ2-1|.|TRBD2|TRBV3-1/TRBV3-2
CASSHTTSGVRNEQFF
TGTGCCAGCAGCCACACTACTAGCGGGGTAAGGAATGAGCAGTTCTTC
>TRBJ2-1|.|.|TRBV21-1
CASSKGVWQENNEQFF
TGTGCCAGCAGCAAAGGTGTATGGCAGGAAAACAATGAGCAGTTCTTC
>TRBJ2-1|.|TRBD2|TRBV6-1
CASSDGQGRRGGQFF
TGTGCCAGCAGTGATGGGCAAGGAAGGCGGGGGGGGCAGTTCTTC
>TRBJ1-2|few|TRBD1|TRBV28
CASTKAGTANFNYGYTF
TGTGCCAGCACCAAGGCCGGGACAGCGAATTTTAACTATGGCTACACCTTC
>TRBJ2-5|.|.|TRBV5-1
CASSLLGGETQYF
TGCGCCAGCAGCTTGCTAGGGGGAGAGACCCAGTACTTC
>TRBJ2-5|once|.|TRBV7-2
CASSLTYQEWETQYF
TGTGCCAGCAGCCTCACCTACCAAGAGTGGGAGACCCAGTACTTC
>TRBJ1-2|.|.|TRBV29-1
CSVPTSGQGLSGYTF
TGCAGCGTGCCTACGAGTGGGCAGGGGTTAAGTGGCTACACCTTC
>TRBJ2-7|.|.|TRBV7-8
CASSPAWSSYEQYF
TGTGCCAGCAGCCCCGCATGGAGCTCCTACGAGCAGTACTTC
>TRBJ2-3|few|.|TRBV3-1/TRBV3-2
CASSQTSTDTQYF
TGTGCCAGCAGCCAGACTAGCACAGATACGCAGTATTTT
>TRBJ1-1|.|.|TRBV29-1
CSVLTVVDTEAFF
TGCAGCGTCCTGACAGTTGTGGACACTGAAGCTTTCTTT
>TRBJ2-7|few|.|TRBV6-6
CASRSEDYEQYF
TGTGCCAGCAGGAGCGAGGACTACGAGCAGTACTTC
>TRBJ1-1|.|.|TRBV30
CAWSPKNSRPVNTEAFF
TGTGCCTGGAGTCCAAAGAACAGCAGACCTGTGAACACTGAAGCTTTCTTT
>TRBJ2-7|once|.|TRBV6-5
CASSYSWDTEQYF
TGTGCCAGCAGTTACTCCTGGGACACCGAGCAGTACTTC
>TRBJ1-2|.|.|TRBV12-5
CASGLRVGYTF
TGTGCTAGTGGTCTCAGGGTTGGCTACACCTTC
>TRBJ2-3|.|.|TRBV28
CASSLPGATDTQYF
TGTGCCAGCAGTTTGCCGGGGGCTACAGATACGCAGTATTTT